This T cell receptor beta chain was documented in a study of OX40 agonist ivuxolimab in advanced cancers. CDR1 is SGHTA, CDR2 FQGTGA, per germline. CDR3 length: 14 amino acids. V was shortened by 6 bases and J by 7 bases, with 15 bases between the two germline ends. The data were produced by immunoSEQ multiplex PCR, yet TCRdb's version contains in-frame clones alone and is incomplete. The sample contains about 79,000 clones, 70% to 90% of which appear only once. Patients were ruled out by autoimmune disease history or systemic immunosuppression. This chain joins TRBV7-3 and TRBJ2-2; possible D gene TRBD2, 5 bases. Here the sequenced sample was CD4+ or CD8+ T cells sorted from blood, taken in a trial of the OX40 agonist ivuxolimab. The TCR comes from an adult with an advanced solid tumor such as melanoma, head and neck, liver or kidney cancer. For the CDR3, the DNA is TGTGCCAGCAGAGCGGCGGCTAGTATCGGGGAGCTGTTTTTT. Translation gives CASRAAASIGELFF.